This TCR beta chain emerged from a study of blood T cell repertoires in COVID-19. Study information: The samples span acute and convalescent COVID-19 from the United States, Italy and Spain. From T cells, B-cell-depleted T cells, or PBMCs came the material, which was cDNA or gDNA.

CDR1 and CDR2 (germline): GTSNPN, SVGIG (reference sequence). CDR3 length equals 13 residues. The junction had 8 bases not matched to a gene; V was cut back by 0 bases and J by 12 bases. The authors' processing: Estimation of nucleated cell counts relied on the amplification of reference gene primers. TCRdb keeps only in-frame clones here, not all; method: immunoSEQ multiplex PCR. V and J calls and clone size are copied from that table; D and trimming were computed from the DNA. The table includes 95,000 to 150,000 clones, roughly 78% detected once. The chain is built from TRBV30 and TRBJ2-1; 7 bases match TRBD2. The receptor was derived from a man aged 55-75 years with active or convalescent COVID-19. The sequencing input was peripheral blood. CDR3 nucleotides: TGTGCCTGGAGTGTAAGGGCGGGAGTGGTGCAGTTCTTC. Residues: CAWSVRAGVVQFF.